This T cell receptor beta chain was identified in a study of blood T cell repertoires in COVID-19. Study as a whole: Sample material is recorded as cDNA or gDNA derived from T cells, B-cell-depleted T cells, or PBMCs.

In the original processing: Estimates of nucleated cell counts were drawn from the amplification of reference gene primers. The method was immunoSEQ multiplex PCR; TCRdb's version includes in-frame clones alone and lacks a portion of them. From that table come the V and J calls and clone size; the DNA was used to work out D and trimming. The data contain 130,000 to 150,000 clones, around 82% of them singletons. Germline CDR1 reads SGDLS; CDR2 reads YYNGEE. The CDR3 has 14 residues. With 5 bases clipped from V and 6 bases from J, the junction kept 8 bases outside the gene matches. The gene calls are TRBV9 and TRBJ1-1; 9 bases are shared with TRBD1. The receptor's source is a man in his sixties with active or convalescent COVID-19. Sequencing was done on a sample of peripheral blood. For the CDR3, the DNA is TGTGCCAGCAGTTCCGGGACAGGGACCCCTGAAGCTTTCTTT. Amino acid sequence: CASSSGTGTPEAFF. Based on the CDR3 plus reference TRBV9 and TRBJ1-1, the full variable domain is DSGVTQTPKHLITATGQRVTLRCSPRSGDLSVYWYQQSLDQGLQFLIQYYNGEERAKGNILERFSAQQFPDLHSELNLSSLELGDSALYFCASSSGTGTPEAFFGQGTRLTVV.